Here is one TCR beta chain with its context. Its target is not known. These data are taken from a study of STAT5B mutations in CD4+ large granular lymphocyte leukemia. Findings of the study overall: Top patient clones used TRBV06 genes more often: 8/27 versus 2/35 in controls.

Here immunoSEQ multiplex PCR was the method, and the copy in TCRdb shows in-frame clones only, minus some. The sample lists tens of thousands of clones; about 78% were seen once. Germline-derived CDR1 and CDR2 are MNHEY and SVGAGI. This CDR3 contains 13 residues. V was cut by 1 base and J by 4 bases, with 7 bases left in between. This clonotype originated in a human donor in good health. The sample taken for sequencing was CD4+ T cells from blood buffy coats. The V call is TRBV6-5, the J call TRBJ2-5; tentatively, D is TRBD1 (5 bases). This chain's CDR3 is CASSYLGRETQYF. The CDR3 DNA sequence: TGTGCCAGCAGTTACTTGGGGCGAGAGACCCAGTACTTC.